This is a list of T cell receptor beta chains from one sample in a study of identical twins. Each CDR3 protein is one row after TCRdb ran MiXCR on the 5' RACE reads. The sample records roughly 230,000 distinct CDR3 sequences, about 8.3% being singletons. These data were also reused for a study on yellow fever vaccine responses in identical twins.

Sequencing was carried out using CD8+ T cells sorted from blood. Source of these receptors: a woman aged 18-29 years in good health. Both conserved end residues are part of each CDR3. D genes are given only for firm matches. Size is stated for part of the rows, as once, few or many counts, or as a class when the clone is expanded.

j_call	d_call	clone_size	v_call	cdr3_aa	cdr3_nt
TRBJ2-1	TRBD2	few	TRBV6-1	CASSPTLAEVRNEQFF	TGTGCCAGCAGCCCCACACTAGCGGAGGTCCGCAATGAGCAGTTCTTC
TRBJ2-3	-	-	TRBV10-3	CAISESASTDTQYF	TGTGCCATCAGTGAATCGGCTAGCACAGATACGCAGTATTTT
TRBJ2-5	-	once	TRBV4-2	CASSQGGWGATDQETQYF	TGTGCCAGCAGCCAAGGAGGTTGGGGCGCGACCGACCAAGAGACCCAGTACTTC
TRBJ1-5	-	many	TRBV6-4	CASSDQAGSNQPQHF	TGTGCCAGCAGTGACCAGGCAGGTAGCAATCAGCCCCAGCATTTT
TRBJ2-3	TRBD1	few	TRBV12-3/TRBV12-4	CASRGQGADTQYF	TGTGCCAGCAGGGGACAGGGTGCGGATACGCAGTATTTT
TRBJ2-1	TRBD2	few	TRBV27	CASSLASGSVNEQFF	TGTGCCAGCAGTTTAGCTAGCGGGAGTGTTAATGAGCAGTTCTTC
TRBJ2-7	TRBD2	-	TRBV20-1	CSARPKGLAGTTYEQYF	TGCAGTGCTAGACCAAAGGGACTAGCGGGAACCACCTACGAGCAGTACTTC
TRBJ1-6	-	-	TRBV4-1	CASSHTGSNSPLHF	TGCGCCAGCAGCCACACGGGGTCCAATTCACCCCTCCACTTT
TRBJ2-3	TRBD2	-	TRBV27	CASSDSGVTDTQYF	TGTGCCAGCAGTGATAGCGGGGTAACAGATACGCAGTATTTT
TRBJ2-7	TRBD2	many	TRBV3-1	CASTGREVYEQYF	TGTGCCAGCACCGGGCGGGAGGTTTACGAGCAGTACTTC
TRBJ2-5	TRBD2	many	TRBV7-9	CASSPNGGQETQYF	TGTGCCAGCAGCCCGAACGGGGGGCAAGAGACCCAGTACTTC
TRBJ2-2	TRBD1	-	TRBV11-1	CASSPRLLASGQITGELFF	TGTGCCAGCAGCCCCCGCCTTTTGGCCTCGGGACAGATAACCGGGGAGCTGTTTTTT
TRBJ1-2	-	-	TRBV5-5	CASSLAAGDFDYTF	TGTGCCAGCAGCTTGGCGGCCGGTGACTTTGACTACACCTTC
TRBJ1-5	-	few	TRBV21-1	CASLKTAPSAYCNQPQHF	TGTGCCAGCTTAAAGACAGCACCCTCTGCATATTGCAATCAGCCCCAGCATTTT
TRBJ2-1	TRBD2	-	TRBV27	CASSPRLAGSNYNEQFF	TGTGCCAGCAGTCCCAGACTAGCGGGCTCAAACTACAATGAGCAGTTCTTC
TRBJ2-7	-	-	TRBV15	CATRAGTYEQYF	TGTGCCACCAGGGCGGGAACCTACGAGCAGTACTTC
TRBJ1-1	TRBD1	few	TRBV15	CATSTGTGTPHTEAFF	TGTGCCACCAGCACTGGGACAGGGACTCCCCACACTGAAGCTTTCTTT
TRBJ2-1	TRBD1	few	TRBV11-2	CASSERTGSPRDEQFF	TGTGCCAGCAGCGAACGGACAGGGTCACCTAGGGATGAGCAGTTCTTC
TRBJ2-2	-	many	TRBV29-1	CSVVGNTGELFF	TGCAGCGTTGTAGGGAACACCGGGGAGCTGTTTTTT
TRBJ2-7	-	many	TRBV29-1	CSVAQRLVGEQYF	TGCAGCGTTGCCCAGCGTTTGGTGGGCGAGCAGTACTTC
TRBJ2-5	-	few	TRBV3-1	CASSQGRGGGNQETQYF	TGTGCCAGCAGCCAAGGGAGGGGCGGGGGCAACCAAGAGACCCAGTACTTC
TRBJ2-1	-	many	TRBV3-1	CASSQDFNSWASNEQFF	TGTGCCAGCAGCCAAGATTTTAACAGCTGGGCCTCCAATGAGCAGTTCTTC
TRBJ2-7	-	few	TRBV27	CASSFDSETYEQYF	TGTGCCAGCAGTTTCGATTCCGAGACTTACGAGCAGTACTTC
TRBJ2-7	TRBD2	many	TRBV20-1	CSATLGLAGSPYEQYF	TGCAGTGCTACCCTGGGACTAGCGGGGTCCCCCTACGAGCAGTACTTC
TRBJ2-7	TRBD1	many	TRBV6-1	CASSEQGEQMQYF	TGTGCCAGCAGTGAACAGGGGGAGCAGATGCAGTACTTC
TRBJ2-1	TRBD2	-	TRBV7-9	CASSSTSGSLYNEQFF	TGTGCCAGCAGCTCAACTAGCGGGAGTTTGTACAATGAGCAGTTCTTC
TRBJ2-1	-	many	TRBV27	CASSLTGISYNEQFF	TGTGCCAGCAGTTTGACAGGCATCTCCTACAATGAGCAGTTCTTC
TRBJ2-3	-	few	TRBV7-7	CASSRRGGSTDTQYF	TGTGCTAGCAGCCGTCGCGGCGGATCCACAGATACGCAGTATTTT
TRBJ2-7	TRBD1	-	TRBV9	CASSEGTGINEQYF	TGTGCCAGCAGCGAGGGGACAGGGATCAACGAGCAGTACTTC
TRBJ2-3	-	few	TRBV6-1	CASSEGRSFYTQYF	TGTGCCAGCAGTGAAGGACGGTCCTTTTATACGCAGTATTTT
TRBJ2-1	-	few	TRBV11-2	CASSLGAGLNNEQFF	TGTGCCAGCAGCTTAGGGGCAGGGCTGAACAATGAGCAGTTCTTC
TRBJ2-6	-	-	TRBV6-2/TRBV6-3	CASSYVGSGANVLTF	TGTGCCAGCAGTTACGTGGGCTCTGGGGCCAACGTCCTGACTTTC
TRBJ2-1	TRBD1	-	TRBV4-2	CASSTTGADNEQFF	TGTGCCAGCAGCACTACAGGGGCGGACAATGAGCAGTTCTTC
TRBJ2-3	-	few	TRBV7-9	CALFFTSRVLTDTQYF	TGTGCCTTATTTTTTACCTCCCGGGTCCTCACAGATACGCAGTATTTT
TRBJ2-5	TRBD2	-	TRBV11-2	CASSLMTSPSWTQYF	TGTGCCAGCAGCTTGATGACTAGCCCCTCCTGGACCCAGTACTTC
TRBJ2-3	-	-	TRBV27	CASSLSRADTQYF	TGTGCCAGCAGTTTATCGAGGGCAGATACGCAGTATTTT
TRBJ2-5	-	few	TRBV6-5	CASSYSKPRSYQETQYF	TGTGCCAGCAGTTACTCGAAGCCCCGATCCTACCAAGAGACCCAGTACTTC
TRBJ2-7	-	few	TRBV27	CASRPGGYEQYF	TGTGCCAGCAGACCCGGCGGCTACGAGCAGTACTTC
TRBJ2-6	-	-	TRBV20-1	CSARDFRSSGANVLTF	TGCAGTGCTAGAGATTTCAGGAGCTCTGGGGCCAACGTCCTGACTTTC